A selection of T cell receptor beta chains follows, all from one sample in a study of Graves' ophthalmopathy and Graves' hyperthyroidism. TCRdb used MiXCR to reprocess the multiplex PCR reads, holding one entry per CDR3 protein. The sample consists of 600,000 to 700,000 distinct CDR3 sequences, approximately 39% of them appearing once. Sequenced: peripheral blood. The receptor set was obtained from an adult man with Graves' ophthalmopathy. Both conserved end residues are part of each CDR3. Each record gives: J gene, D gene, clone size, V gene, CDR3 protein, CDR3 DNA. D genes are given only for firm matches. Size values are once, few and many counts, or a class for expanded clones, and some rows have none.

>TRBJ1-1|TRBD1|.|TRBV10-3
CAIGQGVDTEAFF
TGTGCCATCGGACAGGGTGTGGACACTGAAGCTTTCTTT
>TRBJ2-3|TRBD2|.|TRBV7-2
CASSSIAGLSDTQYF
TGTGCCAGCAGCTCTATAGCGGGGTTGTCAGATACGCAGTATTTT
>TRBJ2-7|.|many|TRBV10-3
CAISSDSAYEQYF
TGTGCCATCAGTTCCGACAGTGCCTACGAGCAGTACTTC
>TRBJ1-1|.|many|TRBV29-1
CSVATVMNTEAFF
TGCAGCGTTGCGACAGTCATGAACACTGAAGCTTTCTTT
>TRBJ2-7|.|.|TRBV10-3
CASGLGQTYEQYF
TGTGCCAGCGGATTAGGACAGACCTACGAGCAGTACTTC
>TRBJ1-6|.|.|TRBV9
CASSVEGGYNSPLHF
TGTGCCAGCAGCGTAGAGGGGGGTTATAATTCACCCCTCCACTTT
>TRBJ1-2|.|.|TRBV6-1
CARSLDSDLSNYGYTF
TGCGCCCGCAGCTTGGATTCAGACCTCTCCAACTATGGCTACACCTTC
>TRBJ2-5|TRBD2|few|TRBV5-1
CASTLTSGERETQYF
TGCGCCAGCACCCTGACTAGCGGGGAAAGAGAGACCCAGTACTTC
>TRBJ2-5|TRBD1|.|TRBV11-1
CASSLMGQGQETQYF
TGTGCCAGCAGCTTAATGGGACAGGGCCAAGAGACCCAGTACTTC
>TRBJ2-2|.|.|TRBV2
CASNRAGELFF
TGTGCCAGCAATAGAGCCGGGGAGCTGTTTTTT
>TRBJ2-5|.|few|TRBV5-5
CASSLGSSLQETQYF
TGTGCCAGCAGCTTAGGGTCTAGTCTCCAAGAGACCCAGTACTTC
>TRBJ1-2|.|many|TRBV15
CATSRDTGVRTGYTF
TGTGCCACCAGCAGAGATACAGGTGTTCGTACTGGCTACACCTTC
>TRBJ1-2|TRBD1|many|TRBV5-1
CASSYGTGTDYGYTF
TGCGCCAGCAGTTATGGGACAGGCACCGACTATGGCTACACCTTC
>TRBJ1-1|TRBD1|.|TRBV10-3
CAISATGVTEAFF
TGTGCCATCAGTGCCACAGGGGTCACTGAAGCTTTCTTT
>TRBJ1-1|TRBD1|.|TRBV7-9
CASSLGTGTPEAFF
TGTGCCAGCAGCCTAGGGACAGGGACGCCGGAAGCTTTCTTT
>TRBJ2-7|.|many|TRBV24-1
CATSDLTEQYF
TGTGCCACCAGTGATTTAACCGAGCAGTACTTC
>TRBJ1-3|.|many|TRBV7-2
CASSLEGHSGNTIYF
TGTGCCAGCAGCTTAGAAGGACACTCTGGAAACACCATATATTTT
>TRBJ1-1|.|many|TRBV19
CASKPGPLNTEAFF
TGTGCCAGTAAACCGGGACCGTTGAACACTGAAGCTTTCTTT
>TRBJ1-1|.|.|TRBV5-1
CASSALWTEAFF
TGCGCCAGCAGCGCCCTTTGGACTGAAGCTTTCTTT
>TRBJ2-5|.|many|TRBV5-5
CASIPSGGGGETQYF
TGTGCCAGCATCCCTTCGGGGGGCGGAGGGGAGACCCAGTACTTC
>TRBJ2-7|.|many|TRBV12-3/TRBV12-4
CASSPTALEQYF
TGTGCCAGCAGTCCGACTGCCCTCGAGCAGTACTTC
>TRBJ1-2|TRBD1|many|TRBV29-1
CSVGTGASNYGYTF
TGCAGCGTTGGGACAGGGGCCTCGAACTATGGCTACACCTTC
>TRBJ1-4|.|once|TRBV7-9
CASSSSRPTNEKLFF
TGTGCCAGCAGCTCCAGCAGGCCAACTAATGAAAAACTGTTTTTT
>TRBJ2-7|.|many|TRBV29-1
CSVEGVHSPYEQYF
TGCAGCGTTGAAGGGGTGCACAGCCCCTACGAGCAGTACTTC
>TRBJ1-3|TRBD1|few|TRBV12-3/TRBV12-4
CASSFGLTGGIRNTIYF
TGTGCCAGCAGTTTCGGTTTGACAGGGGGAATCAGAAACACCATATATTTT
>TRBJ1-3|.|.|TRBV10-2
CASGGVLGGNTIYF
TGTGCGAGCGGGGGGGTGTTAGGGGGAAACACCATATATTTT
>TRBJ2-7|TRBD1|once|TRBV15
CATSRDRDRRMREYF
TGTGCCACCAGCAGAGATAGGGACAGAAGGATGCGTGAGTACTTC